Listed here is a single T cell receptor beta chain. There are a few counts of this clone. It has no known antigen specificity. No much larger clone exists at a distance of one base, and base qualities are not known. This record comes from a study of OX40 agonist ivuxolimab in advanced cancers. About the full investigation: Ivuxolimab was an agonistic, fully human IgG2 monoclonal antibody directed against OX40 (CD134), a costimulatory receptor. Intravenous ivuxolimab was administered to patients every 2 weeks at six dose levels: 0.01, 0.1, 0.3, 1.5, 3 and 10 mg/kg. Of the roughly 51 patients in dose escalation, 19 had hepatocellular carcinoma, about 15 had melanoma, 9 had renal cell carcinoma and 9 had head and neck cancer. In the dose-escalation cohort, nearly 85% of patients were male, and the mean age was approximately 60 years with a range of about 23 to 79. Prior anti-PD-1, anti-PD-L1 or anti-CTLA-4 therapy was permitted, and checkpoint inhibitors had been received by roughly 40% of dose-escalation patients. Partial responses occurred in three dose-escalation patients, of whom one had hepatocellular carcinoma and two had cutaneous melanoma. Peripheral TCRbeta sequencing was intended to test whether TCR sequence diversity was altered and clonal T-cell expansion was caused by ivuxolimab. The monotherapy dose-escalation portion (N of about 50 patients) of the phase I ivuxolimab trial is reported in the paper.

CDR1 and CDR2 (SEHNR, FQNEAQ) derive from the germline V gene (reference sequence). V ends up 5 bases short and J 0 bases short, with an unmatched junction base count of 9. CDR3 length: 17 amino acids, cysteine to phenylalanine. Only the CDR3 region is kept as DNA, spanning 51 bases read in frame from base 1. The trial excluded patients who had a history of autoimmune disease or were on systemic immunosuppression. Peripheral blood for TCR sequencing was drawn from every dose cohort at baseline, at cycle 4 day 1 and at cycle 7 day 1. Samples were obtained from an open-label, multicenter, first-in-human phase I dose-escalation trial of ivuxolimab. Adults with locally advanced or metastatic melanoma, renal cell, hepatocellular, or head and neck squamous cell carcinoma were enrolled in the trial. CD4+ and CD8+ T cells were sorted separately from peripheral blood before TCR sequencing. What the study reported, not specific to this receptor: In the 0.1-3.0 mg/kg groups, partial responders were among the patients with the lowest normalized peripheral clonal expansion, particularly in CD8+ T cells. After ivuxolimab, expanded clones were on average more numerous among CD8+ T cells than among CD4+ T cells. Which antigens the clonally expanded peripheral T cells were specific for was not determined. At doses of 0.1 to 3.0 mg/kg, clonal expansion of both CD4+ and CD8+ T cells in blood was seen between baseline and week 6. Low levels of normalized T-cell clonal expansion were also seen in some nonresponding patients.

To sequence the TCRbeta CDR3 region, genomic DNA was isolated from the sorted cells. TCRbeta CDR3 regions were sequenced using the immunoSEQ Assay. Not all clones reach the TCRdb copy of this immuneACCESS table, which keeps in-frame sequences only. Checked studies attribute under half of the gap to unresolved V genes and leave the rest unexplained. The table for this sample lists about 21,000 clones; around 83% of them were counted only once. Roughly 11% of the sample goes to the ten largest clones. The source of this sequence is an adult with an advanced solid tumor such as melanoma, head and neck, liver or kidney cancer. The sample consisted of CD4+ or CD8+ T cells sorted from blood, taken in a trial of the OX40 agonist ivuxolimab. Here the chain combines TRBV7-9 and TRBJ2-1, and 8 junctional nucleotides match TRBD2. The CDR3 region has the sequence CASSGFSREGSYNEQFF. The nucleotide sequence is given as TGTGCCAGCAGCGGATTTAGTCGGGAGGGCTCCTACAATGAGCAGTTCTTC.